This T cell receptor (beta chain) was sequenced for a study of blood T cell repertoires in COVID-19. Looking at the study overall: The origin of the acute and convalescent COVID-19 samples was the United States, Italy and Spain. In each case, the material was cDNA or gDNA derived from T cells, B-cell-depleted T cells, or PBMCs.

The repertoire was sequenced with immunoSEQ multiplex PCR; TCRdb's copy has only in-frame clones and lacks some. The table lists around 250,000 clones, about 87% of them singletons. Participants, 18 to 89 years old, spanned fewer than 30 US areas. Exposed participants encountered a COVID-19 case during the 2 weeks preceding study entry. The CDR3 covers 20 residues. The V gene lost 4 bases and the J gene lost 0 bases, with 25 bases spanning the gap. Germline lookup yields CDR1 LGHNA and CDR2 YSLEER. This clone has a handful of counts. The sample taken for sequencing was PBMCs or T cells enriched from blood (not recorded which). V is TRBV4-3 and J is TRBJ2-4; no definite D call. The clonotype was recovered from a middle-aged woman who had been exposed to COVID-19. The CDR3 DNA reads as TGCGCCAGCAGCCGCCGGCTGTCCGAGGAAAACCTTCTAGCCAAAAACATTCAGTACTTC. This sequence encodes CASSRRLSEENLLAKNIQYF.